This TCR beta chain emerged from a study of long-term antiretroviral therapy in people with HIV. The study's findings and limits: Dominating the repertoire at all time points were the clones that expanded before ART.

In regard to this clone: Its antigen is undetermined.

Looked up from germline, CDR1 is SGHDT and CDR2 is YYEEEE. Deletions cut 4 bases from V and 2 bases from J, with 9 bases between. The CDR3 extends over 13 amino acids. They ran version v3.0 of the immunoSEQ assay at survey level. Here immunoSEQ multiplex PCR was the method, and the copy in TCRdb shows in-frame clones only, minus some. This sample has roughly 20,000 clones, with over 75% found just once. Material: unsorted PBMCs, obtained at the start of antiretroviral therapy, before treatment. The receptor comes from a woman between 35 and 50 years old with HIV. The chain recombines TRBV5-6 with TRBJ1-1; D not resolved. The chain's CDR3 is CASSRPANTEAFF. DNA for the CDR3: TGTGCCAGCAGCCGGCCAGCTAACACTGAAGCTTTCTTT.